The entry below describes one T cell receptor beta chain. Its antigen is still unknown. Per-base qualities were not stored, and no clone one base away is much larger. The library was prepared using the immunoSEQ multiplex PCR assay. TCRdb stores this immuneACCESS table with in-frame sequences only. Part of the clones is absent; in the studies checked, under half of the shortfall reflects unresolved V genes, and no reason is known for the rest. The sample table contains more than 90,000 clones; only one count was recorded for about 91% of them. Around 3.2% of the sample is held by the ten biggest clonotypes. Sequences SGHTA (CDR1) and FQGNSA (CDR2) are obtained from the germline V gene. The junction carries 15 bases between V and J, which are trimmed by 0 bases and 3 bases respectively. Counted from cysteine to phenylalanine, this CDR3 has 17 amino acids. Only the CDR3 part of the read is kept: 51 bases, read in frame from the first base.

The source of the sample is a study of T cell changes during pregnancy in multiple sclerosis (dated by TCRdb to 2018 to 2020). The study in broad terms: In women with multiple sclerosis, the researchers looked at how the T cell repertoire shifted as pregnancy progressed.

Here the sequenced sample was peripheral blood, taken in the second trimester of pregnancy. This receptor was identified in a female donor with multiple sclerosis, enrolled in a pregnancy study. Recombination linked TRBV7-2 to TRBJ2-1; tentative D gene TRBD2, with 6 bases matching. CDR3 sequence: CASSLASVGGSYNEQFF. The base sequence is TGTGCCAGCAGCTTAGCATCGGTTGGGGGGAGCTACAATGAGCAGTTCTTC.